This T cell receptor (beta chain) was identified in a study of early T cells in non-severe SARS-CoV-2 infection. This clonotype was observed many times. The antigen remains unidentified. Study-level results: Comparison of clonotypes with VDJdb favored anti-spike CD8 responses while missing private and CD4 specificities.

In TCRdb, the 5' RACE reads were re-called with MiXCR into one record per CDR3 protein. The repertoire holds 40,000 or so distinct CDR3 sequences, with 4.5% to 7% as singletons. CDR3 length: 12 amino acids. The V gene's germline CDR1 is SQVTM and CDR2 ANQGSEA. V shed 6 bases and J shed 6 bases, with 15 bases lying between them. This sequence joins TRBV29-1 and TRBJ2-7; no firm D call. The material was whole blood, obtained at baseline. The sequence derives from an adult who was a healthcare worker with PCR-confirmed SARS-CoV-2 infection or an uninfected control (not recorded which). DNA of the CDR3: TGCAGCGTCTCGAACCCCCCGGGCGAGCAGTACTTC. Amino acids: CSVSNPPGEQYF.